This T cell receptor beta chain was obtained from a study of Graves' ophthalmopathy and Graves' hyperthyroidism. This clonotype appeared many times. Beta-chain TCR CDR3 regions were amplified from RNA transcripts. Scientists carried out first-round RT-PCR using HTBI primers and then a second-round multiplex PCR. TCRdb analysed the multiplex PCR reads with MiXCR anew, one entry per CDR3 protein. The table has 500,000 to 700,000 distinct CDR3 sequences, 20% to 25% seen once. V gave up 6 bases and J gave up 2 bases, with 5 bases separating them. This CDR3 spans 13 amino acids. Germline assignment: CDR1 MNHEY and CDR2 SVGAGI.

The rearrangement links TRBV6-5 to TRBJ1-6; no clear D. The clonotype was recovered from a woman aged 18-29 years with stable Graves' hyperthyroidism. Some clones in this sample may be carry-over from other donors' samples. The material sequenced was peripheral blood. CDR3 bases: TGTGCCAGCAGGCCGGCCTATAATTCACCCCTCCACTTT. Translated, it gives CASRPAYNSPLHF.